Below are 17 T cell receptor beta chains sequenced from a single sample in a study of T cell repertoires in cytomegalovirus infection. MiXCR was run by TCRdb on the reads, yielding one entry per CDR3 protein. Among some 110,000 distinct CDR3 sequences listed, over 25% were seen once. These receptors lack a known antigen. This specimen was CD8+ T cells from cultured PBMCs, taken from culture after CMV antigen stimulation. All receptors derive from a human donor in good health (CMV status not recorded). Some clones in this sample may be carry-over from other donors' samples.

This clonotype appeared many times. As DNA, the CDR3 is TGTGCCAGCAGCGTTCCTTGGGGACCACTCGGGGATGAGCAGTTCTTC. Its protein is CASSVPWGPLGDEQFF. J is TRBJ2-1 and V is TRBV7-8, with D tentatively TRBD1 or TRBD2 (5 bases each). The germline V gene encodes CDR1 SGHVS and CDR2 FQNEAQ. Trimming stripped 5 bases from V and 8 bases from J, with 22 bases between. The CDR3 consists of 16 residues.

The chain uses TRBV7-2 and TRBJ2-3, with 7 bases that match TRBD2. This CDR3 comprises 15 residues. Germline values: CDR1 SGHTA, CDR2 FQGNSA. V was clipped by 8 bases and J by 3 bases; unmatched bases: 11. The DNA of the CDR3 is TGTGCCAGCCCCCCCGTGGACGGGGGGACAGATACGCAGTATTTT. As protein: CASPPVDGGTDTQYF.

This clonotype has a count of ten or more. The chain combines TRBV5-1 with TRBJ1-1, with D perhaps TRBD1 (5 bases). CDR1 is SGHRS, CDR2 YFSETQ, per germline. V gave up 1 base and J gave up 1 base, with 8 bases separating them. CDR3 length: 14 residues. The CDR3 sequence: CASSLFGGNTEAFF. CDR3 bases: TGCGCCAGCAGCTTGTTCGGGGGGAACACTGAAGCTTTCTTT. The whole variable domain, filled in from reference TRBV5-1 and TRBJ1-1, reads KAGVTQTPRYLIKTRGQQVTLSCSPISGHRSVSWYQQTPGQGLQFLFEYFSETQRNKGNFPGRFSGRQFSNSRSEMNVSTLELGDSALYLCASSLFGGNTEAFFGQGTRLTVV.

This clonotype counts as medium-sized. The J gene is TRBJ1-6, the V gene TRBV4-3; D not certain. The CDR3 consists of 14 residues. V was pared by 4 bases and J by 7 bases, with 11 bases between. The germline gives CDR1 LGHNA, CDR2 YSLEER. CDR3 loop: CASSRQQRNSPLHF. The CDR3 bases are TGCGCCAGCAGCCGGCAACAGAGAAATTCACCCCTCCACTTT.

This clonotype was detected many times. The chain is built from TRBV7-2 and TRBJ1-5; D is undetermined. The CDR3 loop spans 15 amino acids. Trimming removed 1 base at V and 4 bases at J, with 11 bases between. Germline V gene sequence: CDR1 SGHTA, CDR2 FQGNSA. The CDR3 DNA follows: TGTGCCAGCAGCTTAGTGGGCAATGGGAATCAGCCCCAGCATTTT. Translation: CASSLVGNGNQPQHF.

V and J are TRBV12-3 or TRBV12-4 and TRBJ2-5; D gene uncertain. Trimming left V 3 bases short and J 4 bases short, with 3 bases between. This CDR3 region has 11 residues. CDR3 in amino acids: CASSFAETQYF. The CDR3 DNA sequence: TGTGCCAGCAGTTTCGCAGAGACCCAGTACTTC.

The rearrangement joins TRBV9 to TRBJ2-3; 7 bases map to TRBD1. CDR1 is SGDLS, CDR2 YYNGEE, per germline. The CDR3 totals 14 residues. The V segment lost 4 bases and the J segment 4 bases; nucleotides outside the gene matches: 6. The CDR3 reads CASSIQGSPDTQYF. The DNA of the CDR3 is TGTGCCAGCAGCATACAGGGGAGCCCAGATACGCAGTATTTT.

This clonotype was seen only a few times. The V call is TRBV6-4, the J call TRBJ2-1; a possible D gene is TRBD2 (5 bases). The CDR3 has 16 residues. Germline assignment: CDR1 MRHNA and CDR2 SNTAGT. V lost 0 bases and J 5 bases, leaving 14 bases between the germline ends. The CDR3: CASSDSIKRGNNEQFF. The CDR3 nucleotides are TGTGCCAGCAGTGACTCAATTAAACGGGGAAACAATGAGCAGTTCTTC.

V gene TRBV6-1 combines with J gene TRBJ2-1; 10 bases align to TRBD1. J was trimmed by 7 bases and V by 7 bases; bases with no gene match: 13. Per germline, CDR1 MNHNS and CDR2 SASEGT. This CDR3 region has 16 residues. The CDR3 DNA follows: TGTGCCAGCAACCCGGGACAGGGGCATGGCCTTAATGAGCAGTTCTTC. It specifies CASNPGQGHGLNEQFF.

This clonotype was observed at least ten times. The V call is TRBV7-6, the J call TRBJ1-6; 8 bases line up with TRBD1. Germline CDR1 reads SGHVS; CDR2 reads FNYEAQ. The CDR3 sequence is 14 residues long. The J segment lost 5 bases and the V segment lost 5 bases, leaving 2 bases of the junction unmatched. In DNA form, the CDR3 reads TGTGCCAGCAGCACAGGGGGTAATAATTCACCCCTCCACTTT. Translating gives CASSTGGNNSPLHF. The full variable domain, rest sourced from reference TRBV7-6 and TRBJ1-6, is GAGVSQSPRYKVTKRGQDVALRCDPISGHVSLYWYRQALGQGPEFLTYFNYEAQQDKSGLPNDRFSAERPEGSISTLTIQRTEQRDSAMYRCASSTGGNNSPLHFGNGTRLTVT.

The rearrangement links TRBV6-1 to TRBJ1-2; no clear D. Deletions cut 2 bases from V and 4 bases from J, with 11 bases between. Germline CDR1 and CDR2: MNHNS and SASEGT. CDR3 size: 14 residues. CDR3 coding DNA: TGTGCCAGCAGTGAACAGGACTGGGGCTATGGCTACACCTTC. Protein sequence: CASSEQDWGYGYTF.

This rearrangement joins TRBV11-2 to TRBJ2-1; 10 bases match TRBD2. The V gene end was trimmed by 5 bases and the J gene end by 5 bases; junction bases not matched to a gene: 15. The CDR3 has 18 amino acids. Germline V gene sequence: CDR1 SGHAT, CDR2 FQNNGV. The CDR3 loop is CASSPNNIAGGRNNEQFF. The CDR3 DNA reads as TGTGCCAGCAGCCCGAATAATATAGCGGGGGGCCGTAACAATGAGCAGTTCTTC.

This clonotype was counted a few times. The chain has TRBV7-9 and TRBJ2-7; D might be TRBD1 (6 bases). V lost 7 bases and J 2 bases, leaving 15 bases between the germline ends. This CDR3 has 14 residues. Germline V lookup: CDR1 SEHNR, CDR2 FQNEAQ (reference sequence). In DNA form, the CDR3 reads TGTGCCAGCACCCCCCGGGACACACCCTACGAGCAGTACTTC. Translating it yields CASTPRDTPYEQYF.

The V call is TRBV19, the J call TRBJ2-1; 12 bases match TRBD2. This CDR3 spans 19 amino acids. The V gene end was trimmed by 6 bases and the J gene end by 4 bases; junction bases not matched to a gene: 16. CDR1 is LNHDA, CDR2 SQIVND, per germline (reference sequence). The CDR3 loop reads CASSFGNGLAGGPYNEQFF. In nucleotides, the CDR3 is TGTGCCAGTAGCTTCGGTAACGGGCTAGCGGGGGGGCCTTACAATGAGCAGTTCTTC. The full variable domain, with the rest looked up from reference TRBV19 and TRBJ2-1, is DGGITQSPKYLFRKEGQNVTLSCEQNLNHDAMYWYRQDPGQGLRLIYYSQIVNDFQKGDIAEGYSVSREKKESFPLTVTSAQKNPTAFYLCASSFGNGLAGGPYNEQFFGPGTRLTVL.

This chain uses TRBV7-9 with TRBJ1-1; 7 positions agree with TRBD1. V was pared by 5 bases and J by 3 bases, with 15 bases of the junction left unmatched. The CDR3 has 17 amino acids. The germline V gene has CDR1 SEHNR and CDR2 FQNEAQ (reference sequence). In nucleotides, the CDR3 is TGTGCCAGCAGCGGAGCGGGGCAGGGGGAGCGGGACACTGAAGCTTTCTTT. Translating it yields CASSGAGQGERDTEAFF.

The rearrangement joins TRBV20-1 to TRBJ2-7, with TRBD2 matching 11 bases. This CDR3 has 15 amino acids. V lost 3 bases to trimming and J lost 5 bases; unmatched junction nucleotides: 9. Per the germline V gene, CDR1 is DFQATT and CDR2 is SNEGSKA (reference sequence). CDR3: CSARSVLAGAHEQYF. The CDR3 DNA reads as TGCAGTGCTAGGTCGGTACTAGCGGGGGCCCACGAGCAGTACTTC.

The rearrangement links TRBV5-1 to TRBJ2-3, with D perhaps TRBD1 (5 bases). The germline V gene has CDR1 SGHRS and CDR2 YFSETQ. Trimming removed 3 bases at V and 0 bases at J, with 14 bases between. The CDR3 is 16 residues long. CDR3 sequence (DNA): TGCGCCAGCAGCTCAGGGCAGGGCTCTAGCACAGATACGCAGTATTTT. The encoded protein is CASSSGQGSSTDTQYF.